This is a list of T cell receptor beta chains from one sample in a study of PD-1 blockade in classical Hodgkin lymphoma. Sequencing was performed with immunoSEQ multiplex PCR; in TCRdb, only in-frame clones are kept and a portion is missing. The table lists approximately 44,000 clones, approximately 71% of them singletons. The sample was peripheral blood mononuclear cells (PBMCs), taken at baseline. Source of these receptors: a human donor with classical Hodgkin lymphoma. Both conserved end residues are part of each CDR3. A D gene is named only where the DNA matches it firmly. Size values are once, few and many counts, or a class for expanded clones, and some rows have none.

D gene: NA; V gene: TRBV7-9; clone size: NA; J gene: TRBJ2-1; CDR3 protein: CASSRINEQFF; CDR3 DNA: TGTGCCAGCAGCCGAATAAATGAGCAGTTCTTC
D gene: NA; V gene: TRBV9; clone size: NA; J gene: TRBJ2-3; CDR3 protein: CASSVAGQSGDTQYF; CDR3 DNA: TGTGCCAGCAGCGTCGCAGGACAGTCGGGAGATACGCAGTATTTT
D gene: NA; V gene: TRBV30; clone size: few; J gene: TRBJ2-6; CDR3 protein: CAWTLGRGANVLTF; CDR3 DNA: TGTGCCTGGACGTTGGGGAGGGGGGCCAACGTCCTGACTTTC
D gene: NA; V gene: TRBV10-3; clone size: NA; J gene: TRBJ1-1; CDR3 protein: CAISDRKMNTEAFF; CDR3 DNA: TGTGCCATCAGCGACAGGAAGATGAACACTGAAGCTTTCTTT
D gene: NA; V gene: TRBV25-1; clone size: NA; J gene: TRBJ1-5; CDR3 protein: CASSARGGGNQPQHF; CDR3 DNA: TGTGCCAGCAGTGCTAGGGGTGGGGGGAATCAGCCCCAGCATTTT
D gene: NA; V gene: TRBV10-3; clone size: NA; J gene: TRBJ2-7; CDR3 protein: CAISDWPDEQYF; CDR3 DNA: TGTGCCATCAGTGATTGGCCCGACGAGCAGTACTTC
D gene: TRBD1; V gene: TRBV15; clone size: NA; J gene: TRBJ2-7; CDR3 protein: CATSRTTGVGSYEQYF; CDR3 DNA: TGTGCCACCAGCAGAACGACAGGGGTAGGCTCCTACGAGCAGTACTTC
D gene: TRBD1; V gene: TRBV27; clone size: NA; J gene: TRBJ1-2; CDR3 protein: CASSLYPGGYGYTF; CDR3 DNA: TGTGCCAGCAGTTTATATCCAGGGGGCTATGGCTACACCTTC
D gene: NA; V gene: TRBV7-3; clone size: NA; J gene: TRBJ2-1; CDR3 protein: CASSRDDWGDNEQFF; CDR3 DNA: TGTGCCAGCAGCCGAGACGACTGGGGGGACAATGAGCAGTTCTTC
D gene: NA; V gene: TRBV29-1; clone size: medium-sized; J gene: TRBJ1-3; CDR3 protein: CSVVAGNTIYF; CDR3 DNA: TGCAGCGTTGTAGCTGGAAACACCATATATTTT
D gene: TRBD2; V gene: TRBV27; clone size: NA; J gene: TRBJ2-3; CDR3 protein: CASSSLLSGGADTQYF; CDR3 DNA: TGTGCCAGCAGTTCCCTCCTGAGCGGGGGCGCAGATACGCAGTATTTT
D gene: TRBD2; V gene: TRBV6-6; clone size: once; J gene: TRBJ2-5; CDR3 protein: CASRRTSGRETQYF; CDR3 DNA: TGTGCCAGCAGGCGGACTAGCGGGAGAGAGACCCAGTACTTC
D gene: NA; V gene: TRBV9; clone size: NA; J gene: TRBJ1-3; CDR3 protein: CASSVGTAGNTIYF; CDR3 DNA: TGTGCCAGCAGCGTGGGGACGGCTGGAAACACCATATATTTT
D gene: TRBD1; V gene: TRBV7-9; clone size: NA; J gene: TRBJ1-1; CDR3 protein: CASSPATGLNTEAFF; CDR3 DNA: TGTGCCAGCAGCCCCGCGACAGGGTTGAACACTGAAGCTTTCTTT
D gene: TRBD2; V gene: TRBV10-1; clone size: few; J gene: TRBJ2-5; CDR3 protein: CATGTSGRVQETQYF; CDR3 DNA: TGCGCCACAGGGACTAGCGGGAGGGTGCAAGAGACCCAGTACTTC
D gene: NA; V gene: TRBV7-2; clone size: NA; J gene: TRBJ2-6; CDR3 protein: CASRYSPSGANVLTF; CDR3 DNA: TGTGCCAGCAGATATTCCCCTTCTGGGGCCAACGTCCTGACTTTC
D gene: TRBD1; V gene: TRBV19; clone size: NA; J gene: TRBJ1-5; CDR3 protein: CASSGTVHSNQPQHF; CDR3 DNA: TGTGCCAGTTCTGGGACAGTTCATAGCAATCAGCCCCAGCATTTT
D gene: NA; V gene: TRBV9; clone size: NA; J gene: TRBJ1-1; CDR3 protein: CASSGSRDTEAFF; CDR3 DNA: TGTGCCAGCAGCGGATCTCGGGACACTGAAGCTTTCTTT
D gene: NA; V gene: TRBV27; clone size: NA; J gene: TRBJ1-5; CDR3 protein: CASSLTFNQPQHF; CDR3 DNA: TGTGCCAGCAGTTTAACCTTTAATCAGCCCCAGCATTTT
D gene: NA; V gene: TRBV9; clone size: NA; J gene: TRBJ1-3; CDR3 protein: CASSLWRDIREAGNTIYF; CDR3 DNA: TGTGCCAGCAGCCTCTGGCGGGACATACGCGAGGCGGGAAACACCATATATTTT
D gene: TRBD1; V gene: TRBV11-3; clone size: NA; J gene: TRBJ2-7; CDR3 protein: CASSLAAGTGDYEQYF; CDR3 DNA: TGTGCCAGCAGCTTAGCGGCCGGGACAGGAGATTACGAGCAGTACTTC
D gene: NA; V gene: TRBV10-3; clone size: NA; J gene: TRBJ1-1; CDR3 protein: CAITWTVNTEAFF; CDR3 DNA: TGTGCCATCACCTGGACAGTGAACACTGAAGCTTTCTTT
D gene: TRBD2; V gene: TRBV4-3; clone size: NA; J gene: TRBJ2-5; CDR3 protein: CASSQGIAGSQETQYF; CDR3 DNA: TGCGCCAGCAGCCAAGGAATAGCGGGGTCCCAAGAGACCCAGTACTTC
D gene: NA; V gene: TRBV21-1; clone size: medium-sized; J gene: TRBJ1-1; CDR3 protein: CASSKDRSGTGLNTEAFF; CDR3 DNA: TGTGCCAGCAGCAAAGACCGTTCCGGGACAGGTTTGAACACTGAAGCTTTCTTT
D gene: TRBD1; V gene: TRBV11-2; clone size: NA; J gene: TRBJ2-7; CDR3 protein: CASSLVGQGREQYF; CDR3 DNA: TGTGCCAGCAGCCTAGTGGGACAGGGTCGGGAGCAGTACTTC
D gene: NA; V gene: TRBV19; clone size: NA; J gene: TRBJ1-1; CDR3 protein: CASTHRDPTRGTEAFF; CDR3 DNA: TGTGCCAGTACCCACCGGGACCCGACTAGGGGCACTGAAGCTTTCTTT
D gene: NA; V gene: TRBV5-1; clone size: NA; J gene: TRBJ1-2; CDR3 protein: CASSLYGFSYGYTF; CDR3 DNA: TGCGCCAGCAGCTTGTACGGGTTTTCCTATGGCTACACCTTC
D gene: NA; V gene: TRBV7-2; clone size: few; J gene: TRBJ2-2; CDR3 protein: CASSRPTDNTGELFF; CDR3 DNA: TGTGCCAGCAGCCGCCCAACGGACAACACCGGGGAGCTGTTTTTT
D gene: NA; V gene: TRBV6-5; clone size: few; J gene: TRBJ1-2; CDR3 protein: CASSFYASNYGYTF; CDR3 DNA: TGTGCCAGCAGTTTTTATGCTTCCAACTATGGCTACACCTTC
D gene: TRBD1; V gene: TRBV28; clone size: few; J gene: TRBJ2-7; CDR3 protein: CASSTLIWGQPVPSYEQYF; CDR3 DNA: TGTGCCAGCAGTACTCTTATATGGGGACAGCCAGTACCCTCTTACGAGCAGTACTTC
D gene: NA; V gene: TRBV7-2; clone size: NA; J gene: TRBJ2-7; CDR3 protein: CASSLGLGSSYEQYF; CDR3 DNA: TGTGCCAGCAGCTTAGGTCTCGGGAGCTCCTACGAGCAGTACTTC
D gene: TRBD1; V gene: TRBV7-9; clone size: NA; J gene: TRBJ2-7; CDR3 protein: CASSAWDRGGSYEQYF; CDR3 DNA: TGTGCCAGCAGCGCCTGGGACAGGGGGGGGTCCTACGAGCAGTACTTC
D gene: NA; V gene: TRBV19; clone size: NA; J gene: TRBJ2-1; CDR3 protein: CASSYGGINEQFF; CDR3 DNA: TGTGCCAGTAGCTATGGAGGCATCAATGAGCAGTTCTTC
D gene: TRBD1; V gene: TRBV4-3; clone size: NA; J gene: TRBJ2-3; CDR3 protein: CASSQDTWQGAPTDTQYF; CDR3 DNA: TGCGCCAGCAGCCAAGATACTTGGCAGGGGGCTCCCACAGATACGCAGTATTTT
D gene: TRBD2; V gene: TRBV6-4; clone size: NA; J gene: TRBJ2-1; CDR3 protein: CASSIRLAVDNEQFF; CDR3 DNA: TGTGCCAGCAGTATCCGACTAGCGGTAGACAATGAGCAGTTCTTC